What follows are 7 T cell receptor beta chains derived from one specimen sequenced in a study of T cell repertoires in cytomegalovirus infection. TCRdb analysed the reads with MiXCR anew, one entry per CDR3 protein. Seen here are 110,000 to 150,000 distinct CDR3 sequences, 32% observed once, and the top ten hold about 52%. No antigens are known for them. Sequenced here: CD8+ T cells from cultured PBMCs, sampled from culture after CMV antigen stimulation. These receptors originate from a human donor in good health (CMV status not recorded). Some clones in this sample may be carry-over from other donors' samples.

This chain links TRBV9 with TRBJ2-3, with D possibly being TRBD2 (6 bases). This CDR3 contains 15 residues. Per the germline V gene, CDR1 is SGDLS and CDR2 is YYNGEE. V was pared by 2 bases and J by 2 bases, with 12 bases between. CDR3 DNA sequence: TGTGCCAGCAGCGTCGCTGGGGGGAACACAGATACGCAGTATTTT. It yields the protein CASSVAGGNTDTQYF. Filled out from reference TRBV9 and TRBJ2-3, the complete variable domain reads DSGVTQTPKHLITATGQRVTLRCSPRSGDLSVYWYQQSLDQGLQFLIQYYNGEERAKGNILERFSAQQFPDLHSELNLSSLELGDSALYFCASSVAGGNTDTQYFGPGTRLTVL.

This sequence joins TRBV7-6 and TRBJ2-7; the D gene is possibly TRBD1 (5 bases). The length of the CDR3 is 13 residues. V was trimmed by 2 bases and J by 5 bases, leaving 10 bases between them. CDR1 and CDR2 from the germline V gene are SGHVS and FNYEAQ. This CDR3 is CASSLPGNHEQYF. The CDR3 coding sequence is TGTGCCAGCAGCTTACCAGGGAATCACGAGCAGTACTTC.

This clonotype occurred many times. The rearrangement uses TRBV4-1 and TRBJ1-1; 11 nucleotides agree with TRBD1. CDR1 and CDR2 from the germline V gene are MGHRA and YSYEKL. V lost 0 bases, J lost 1 base, and 13 bases stayed unmatched. The CDR3 has 20 amino acids. The CDR3 coding sequence is TGCGCCAGCAGCCAAGATCCGATCAGCCGGACAGGGGGCGCGAACACTGAAGCTTTCTTT. Amino acids: CASSQDPISRTGGANTEAFF.

This chain connects TRBV7-9 to TRBJ1-3, with 7 bases lining up with TRBD1. The germline V gene encodes CDR1 SEHNR and CDR2 FQNEAQ (reference sequence). V gave up 2 bases and J gave up 0 bases; unmatched junction bases: 4. This CDR3 is built from 16 residues. The CDR3: CASSLSGTVSGNTIYF. The CDR3 DNA reads as TGTGCCAGCAGCTTATCCGGGACAGTCTCTGGAAACACCATATATTTT.

V and J are TRBV7-9 and TRBJ1-5; D may be TRBD1 (5 bases). The V end was cut by 1 base, the J end by 5 bases, with 9 bases between. This CDR3 has 14 amino acids. Germline lookup yields CDR1 SEHNR and CDR2 FQNEAQ (reference sequence). CDR3 sequence (DNA): TGTGCCAGCAGCTTAGGCGGGGGTTATCAGCCCCAGCATTTT. As protein: CASSLGGGYQPQHF.

The chain couples TRBV12-3 or TRBV12-4 to TRBJ1-1, with 10 bases identical to TRBD1. Losses at the gene ends were 0 bases for V and 7 bases for J; bases not matched to a gene: 8. CDR3 length equals 16 residues. For the CDR3, the DNA is TGTGCCAGCAGTTTAGCACGGACAGGGGGTACGGGTGAAGCTTTCTTT. Its translation is CASSLARTGGTGEAFF.

V gene TRBV7-9 combines with J gene TRBJ2-5; D tentatively fits TRBD1 or TRBD2 (5 bases each). V lost 0 bases and J lost 5, with 10 bases in between. The CDR3 consists of 14 residues. Germline assignment: CDR1 SEHNR and CDR2 FQNEAQ (reference sequence). CDR3 sequence reads: CASSLAGGRETQYF. The CDR3 DNA follows: TGTGCCAGCAGCTTAGCTGGGGGACGGGAGACCCAGTACTTC. Complete variable domain (other parts from reference TRBV7-9 and TRBJ2-5): DTGVSQNPRHKITKRGQNVTFRCDPISEHNRLYWYRQTLGQGPEFLTYFQNEAQLEKSRLLSDRFSAERPKGSFSTLEIQRTEQGDSAMYLCASSLAGGRETQYFGPGTRLLVL.